This T cell receptor (beta chain) stems from a study of blood T cells in healthy people across ages. Each individual donor underwent a draw of ten milliliters of peripheral blood. It was with a sample-barcoded 5' primer and a J-beta primer mix that a second PCR of about 7 to 12 cycles was run. TCRdb passed the 5' RACE reads through MiXCR, listing each CDR3 protein once. The sample yields approximately 780,000 distinct CDR3 sequences, under 30% seen once. The data also belong to a second study, concerning T cells of mothers and their children.

The sample was blood. The receptor's source is a boy aged 10-17 years in good health.

The CDR3 loop is CASSQVKGRGVNEQFF. The DNA of the CDR3 is TGTGCCAGCAGCCAAGTGAAGGGCAGGGGGGTCAATGAGCAGTTCTTC. The gene calls are TRBV3-1 and TRBJ2-1; possible D gene TRBD1, 7 bases. The CDR3 runs 16 residues. The V end was cut by 1 base, the J end by 6 bases, with 16 bases between. Germline-derived CDR1 and CDR2 are LGHDT and YNNKEL (reference sequence).